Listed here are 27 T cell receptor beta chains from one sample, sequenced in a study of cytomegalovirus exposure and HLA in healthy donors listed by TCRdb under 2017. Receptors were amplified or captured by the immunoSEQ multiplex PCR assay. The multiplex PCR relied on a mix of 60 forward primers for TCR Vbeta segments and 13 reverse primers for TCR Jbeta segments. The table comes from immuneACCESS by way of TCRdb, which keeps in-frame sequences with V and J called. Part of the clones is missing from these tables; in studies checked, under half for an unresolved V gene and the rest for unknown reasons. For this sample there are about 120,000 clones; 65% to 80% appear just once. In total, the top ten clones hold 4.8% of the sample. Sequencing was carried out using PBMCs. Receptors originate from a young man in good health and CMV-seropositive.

The CDR3 protein is CASSWDSSYEQYF. The CDR3 DNA reads TGTGCCAGCAGTTGGGACAGCTCCTACGAGCAGTACTTC. The chain uses TRBV27 and TRBJ2-7, with TRBD1 identical over 7 bases. Unmatched junction bases numbered 0, after V lost 4 bases and J lost 0 bases. This CDR3 is built from 13 residues. Germline lookup yields CDR1 MNHEY and CDR2 SMNVEV (reference sequence).

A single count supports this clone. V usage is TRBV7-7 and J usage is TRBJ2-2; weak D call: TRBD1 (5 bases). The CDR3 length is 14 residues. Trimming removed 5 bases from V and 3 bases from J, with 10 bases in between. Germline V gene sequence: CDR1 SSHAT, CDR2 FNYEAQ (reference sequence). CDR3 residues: CASSPQGYTGELFF. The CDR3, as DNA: TGTGCCAGCAGCCCTCAGGGCTACACCGGGGAGCTGTTTTTT.

CDR3 in amino acids: CASRRTGNYGYTF. The CDR3 bases are TGTGCCAGCAGGCGGACAGGAAACTATGGCTACACCTTC. The rearrangement uses TRBV5-4 and TRBJ1-2; 7 positions match TRBD1. CDR3 size: 13 residues. After removal of 5 bases from V and 2 bases from J, the junction contained 3 bases not matched to a gene. The germline V gene encodes CDR1 SGHNT and CDR2 YYREEE (reference sequence).

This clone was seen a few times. The CDR3, as DNA: TGCGCCAGCAGCGTTGAGGGGGCACCGAACACTGAAGCTTTCTTT. Protein product: CASSVEGAPNTEAFF. This chain uses TRBV5-1 with TRBJ1-1; 7 positions agree with TRBD1. The CDR3 is made up of 15 amino acids. Germline V gene data show CDR1 as SGHRS and CDR2 as YFSETQ. V trimming: 4 bases; J trimming: 1 base; junction bases outside the gene matches: 7.

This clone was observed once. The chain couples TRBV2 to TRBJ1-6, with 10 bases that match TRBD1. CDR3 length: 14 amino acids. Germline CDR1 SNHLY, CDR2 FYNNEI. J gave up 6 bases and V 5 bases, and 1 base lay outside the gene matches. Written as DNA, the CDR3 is TGTGCCAGCAGTCGGGACAGGGGTAATTCACCCCTCCACTTT. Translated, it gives CASSRDRGNSPLHF.

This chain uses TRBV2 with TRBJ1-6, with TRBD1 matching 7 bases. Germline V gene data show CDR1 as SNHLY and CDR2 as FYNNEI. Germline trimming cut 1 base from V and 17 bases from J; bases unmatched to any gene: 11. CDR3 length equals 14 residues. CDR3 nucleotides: TGTGCCAGCAGTGAAGGCGACAGGGCTTACCCCGTCCACTTT. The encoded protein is CASSEGDRAYPVHF.

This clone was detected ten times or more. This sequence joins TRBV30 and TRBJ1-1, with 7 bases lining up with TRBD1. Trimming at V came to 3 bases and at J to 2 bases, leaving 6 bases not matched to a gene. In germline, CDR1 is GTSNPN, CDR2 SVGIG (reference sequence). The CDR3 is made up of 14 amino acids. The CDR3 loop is CAWRNRGGNTEAFF. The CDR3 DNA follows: TGTGCCTGGAGGAACAGGGGAGGAAACACTGAAGCTTTCTTT.

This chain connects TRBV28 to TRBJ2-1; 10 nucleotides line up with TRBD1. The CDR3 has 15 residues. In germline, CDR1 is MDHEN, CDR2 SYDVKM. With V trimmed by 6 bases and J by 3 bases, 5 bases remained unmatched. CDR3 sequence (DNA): TGTGCCAGCAGAGCCCGGGACAGGGGCTACAATGAGCAGTTCTTC. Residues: CASRARDRGYNEQFF.

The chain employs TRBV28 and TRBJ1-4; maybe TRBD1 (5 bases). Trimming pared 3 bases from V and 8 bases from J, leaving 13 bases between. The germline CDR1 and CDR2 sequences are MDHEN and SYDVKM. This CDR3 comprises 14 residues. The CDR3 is CASSFPGFREKLFF. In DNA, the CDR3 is TGTGCCAGCAGTTTTCCAGGGTTTCGAGAAAAACTGTTTTTT.

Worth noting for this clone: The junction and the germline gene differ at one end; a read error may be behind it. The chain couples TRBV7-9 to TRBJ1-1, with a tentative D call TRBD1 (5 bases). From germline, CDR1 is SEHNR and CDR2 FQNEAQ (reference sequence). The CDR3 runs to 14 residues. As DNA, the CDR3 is TGTTCCAGCAGCCCGGGGACTAGTGGCACTGAAGCTTTCTTT. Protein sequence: CSSSPGTSGTEAFF.

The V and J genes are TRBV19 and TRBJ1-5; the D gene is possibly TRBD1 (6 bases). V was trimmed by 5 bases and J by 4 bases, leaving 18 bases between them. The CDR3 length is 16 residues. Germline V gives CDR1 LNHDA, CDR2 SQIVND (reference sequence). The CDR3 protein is CASSAQVGARNQPQHF. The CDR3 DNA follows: TGTGCCAGTAGTGCCCAGGTGGGGGCTCGTAATCAGCCCCAGCATTTT. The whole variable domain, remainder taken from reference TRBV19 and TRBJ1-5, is DGGITQSPKYLFRKEGQNVTLSCEQNLNHDAMYWYRQDPGQGLRLIYYSQIVNDFQKGDIAEGYSVSREKKESFPLTVTSAQKNPTAFYLCASSAQVGARNQPQHFGDGTRLSIL.

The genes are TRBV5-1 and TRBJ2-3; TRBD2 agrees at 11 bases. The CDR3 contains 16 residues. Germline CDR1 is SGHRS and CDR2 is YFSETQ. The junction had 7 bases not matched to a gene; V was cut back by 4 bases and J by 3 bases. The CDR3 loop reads CASSAIAGGVTDTQYF. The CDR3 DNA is TGCGCCAGCAGCGCTATAGCGGGGGGGGTGACAGATACGCAGTATTTT.

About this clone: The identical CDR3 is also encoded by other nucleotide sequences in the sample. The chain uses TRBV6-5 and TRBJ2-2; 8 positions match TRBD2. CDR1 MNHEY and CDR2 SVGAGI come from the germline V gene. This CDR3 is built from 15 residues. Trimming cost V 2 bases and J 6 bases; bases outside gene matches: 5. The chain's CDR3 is CASSYSRGGSGELFF. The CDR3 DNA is TGTGCCAGCAGTTACAGCCGGGGGGGATCCGGGGAGCTGTTTTTT.

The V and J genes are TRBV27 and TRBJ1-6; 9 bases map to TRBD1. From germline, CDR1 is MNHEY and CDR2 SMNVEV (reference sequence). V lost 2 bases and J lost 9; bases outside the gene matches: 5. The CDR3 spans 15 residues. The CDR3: CASSLVQGAGSPLHF. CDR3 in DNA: TGTGCCAGCAGTTTAGTACAGGGGGCGGGTTCACCCCTCCACTTT.

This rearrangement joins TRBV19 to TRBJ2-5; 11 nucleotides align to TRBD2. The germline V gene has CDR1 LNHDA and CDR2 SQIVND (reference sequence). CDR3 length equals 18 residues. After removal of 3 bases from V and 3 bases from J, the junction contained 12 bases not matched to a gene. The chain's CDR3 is CASSIGAGTSGAEETQYF. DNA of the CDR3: TGTGCCAGTAGTATTGGGGCGGGGACTAGCGGAGCCGAAGAGACCCAGTACTTC. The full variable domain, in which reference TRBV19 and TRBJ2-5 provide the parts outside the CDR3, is DGGITQSPKYLFRKEGQNVTLSCEQNLNHDAMYWYRQDPGQGLRLIYYSQIVNDFQKGDIAEGYSVSREKKESFPLTVTSAQKNPTAFYLCASSIGAGTSGAEETQYFGPGTRLLVL.

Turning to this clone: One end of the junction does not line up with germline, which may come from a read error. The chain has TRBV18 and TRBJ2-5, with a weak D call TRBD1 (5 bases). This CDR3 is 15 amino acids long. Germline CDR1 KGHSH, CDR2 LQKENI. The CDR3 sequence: CAISPSAGFQETQYF. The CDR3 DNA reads TGTGCCATCTCACCATCAGCAGGGTTCCAAGAGACCCAGTACTTC.

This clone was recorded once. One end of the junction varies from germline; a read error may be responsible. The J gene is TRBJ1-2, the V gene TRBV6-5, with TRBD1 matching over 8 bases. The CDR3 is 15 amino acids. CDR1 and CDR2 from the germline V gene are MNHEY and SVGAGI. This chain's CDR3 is CASSYSGTGRYGYPF. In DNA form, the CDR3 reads TGTGCCAGCAGTTATTCCGGGACAGGACGCTATGGCTACCCCTTC.

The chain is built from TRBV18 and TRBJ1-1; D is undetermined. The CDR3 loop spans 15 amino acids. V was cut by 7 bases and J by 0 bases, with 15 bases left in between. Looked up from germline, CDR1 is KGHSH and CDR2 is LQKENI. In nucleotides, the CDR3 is TGTGCCAGCTATTCAGATCTTTCCATGAACACTGAAGCTTTCTTT. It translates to CASYSDLSMNTEAFF.

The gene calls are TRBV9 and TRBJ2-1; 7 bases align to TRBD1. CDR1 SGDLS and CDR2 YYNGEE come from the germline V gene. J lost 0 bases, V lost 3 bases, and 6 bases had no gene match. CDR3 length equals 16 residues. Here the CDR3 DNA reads TGTGCCAGCAGCGCCCCGAGGGACAGCTCCTACAATGAGCAGTTCTTC. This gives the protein CASSAPRDSSYNEQFF.

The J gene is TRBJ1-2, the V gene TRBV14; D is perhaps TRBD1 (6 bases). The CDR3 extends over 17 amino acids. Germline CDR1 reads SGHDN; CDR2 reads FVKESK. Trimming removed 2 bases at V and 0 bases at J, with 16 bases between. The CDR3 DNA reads TGTGCCAGCAGCCAATTGGTCCCCAGGACAGCTAACTATGGCTACACCTTC. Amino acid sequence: CASSQLVPRTANYGYTF.

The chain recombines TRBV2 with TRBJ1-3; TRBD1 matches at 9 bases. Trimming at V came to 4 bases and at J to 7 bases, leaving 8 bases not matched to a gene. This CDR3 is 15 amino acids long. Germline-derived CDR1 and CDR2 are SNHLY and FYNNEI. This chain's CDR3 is CASSGPGTGFNTIYF. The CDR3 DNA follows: TGTGCCAGCAGTGGTCCCGGGACAGGGTTCAACACCATATATTTT. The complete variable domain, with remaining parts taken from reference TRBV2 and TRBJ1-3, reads EPEVTQTPSHQVTQMGQEVILRCVPISNHLYFYWYRQILGQKVEFLVSFYNNEISEKSEIFDDQFSVERPDGSNFTLKIRSTKLEDSAMYFCASSGPGTGFNTIYFGEGSWLTVV.

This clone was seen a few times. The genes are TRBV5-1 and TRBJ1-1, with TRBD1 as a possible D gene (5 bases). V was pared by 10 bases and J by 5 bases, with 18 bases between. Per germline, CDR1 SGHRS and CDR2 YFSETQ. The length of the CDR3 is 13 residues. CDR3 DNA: TGCGCCTCGTCCCCTGGGGGAGGAACTGAAGCTTTCTTT. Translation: CASSPGGGTEAFF.

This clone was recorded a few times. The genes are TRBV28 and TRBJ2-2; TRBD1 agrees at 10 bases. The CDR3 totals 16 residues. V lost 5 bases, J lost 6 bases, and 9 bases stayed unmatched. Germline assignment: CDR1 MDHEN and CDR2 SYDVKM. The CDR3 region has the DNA TGTGCCAGCAGTATGACCGGGACAGGGGCGCCCGGGGAGCTGTTTTTT. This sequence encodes CASSMTGTGAPGELFF.

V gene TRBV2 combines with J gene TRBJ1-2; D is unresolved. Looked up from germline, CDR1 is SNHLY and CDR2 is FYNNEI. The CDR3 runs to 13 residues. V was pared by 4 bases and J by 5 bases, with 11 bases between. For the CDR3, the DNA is TGTGCCAGCAGTGGCGCCACCCCTTATGGCTACACCTTC. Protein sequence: CASSGATPYGYTF.

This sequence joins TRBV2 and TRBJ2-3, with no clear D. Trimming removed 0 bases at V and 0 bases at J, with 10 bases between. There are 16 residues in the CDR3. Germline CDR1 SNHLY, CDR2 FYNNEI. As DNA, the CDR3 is TGTGCCAGCAGTGAAGCAATCCTCTCTAGCACAGATACGCAGTATTTT. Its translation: CASSEAILSSTDTQYF.

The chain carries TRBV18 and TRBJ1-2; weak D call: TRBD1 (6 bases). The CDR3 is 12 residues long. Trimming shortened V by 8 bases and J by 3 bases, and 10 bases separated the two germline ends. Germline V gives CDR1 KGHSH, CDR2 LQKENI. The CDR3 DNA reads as TGTGCCAGCGAGGACAGCCACTATGGCTACACCTTC. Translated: CASEDSHYGYTF.

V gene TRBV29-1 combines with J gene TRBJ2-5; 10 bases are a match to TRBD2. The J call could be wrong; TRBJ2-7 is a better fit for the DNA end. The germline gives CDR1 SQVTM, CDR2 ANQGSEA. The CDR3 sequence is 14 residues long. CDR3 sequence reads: CSVEKRGGSYEQYF. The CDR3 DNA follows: TGCAGCGTTGAAAAGCGGGGGGGATCCTACGAGCAGTACTTC.